This TCR beta chain was recovered during a study of molecular identifiers for immune sequencing clone quantification. This clonotype showed up just a few times. TCRdb analysed the PCR reads with MiXCR anew, one entry per CDR3 protein. The repertoire includes approximately 500,000 distinct CDR3 sequences, about a fifth of them detected once, and 0.7% to 1% sits in the top ten. This CDR3 has 16 residues. Germline values: CDR1 SGHAT, CDR2 FQNNGV. The V end was cut by 5 bases, the J end by 9 bases, with 26 bases between. Input material: naive CD8+ T cells from blood, with Jurkat cell RNA spiked in. Subset: FACS-sorted CD8+CD4-CCR7+CD45RA+ naive T cells. The gene calls are TRBV11-2 and TRBJ2-7; tentatively, D is TRBD2 (6 bases). This receptor was taken from a human donor in good health. Some libraries in this study had Jurkat cell RNA spiked in. CDR3 loop: CASSTLPGVNRWGQYF. The CDR3 DNA reads as TGTGCCAGCAGCACCCTCCCGGGGGTGAACAGATGGGGGCAGTACTTC.